The 20 T cell receptor beta chains below come from one sample, sequenced in a study of blood T cell repertoires in COVID-19. TCRdb's copy holds only in-frame clones and misses some; the assay was immunoSEQ multiplex PCR. The repertoire holds roughly 250,000 clones, with over 75% as singletons. The sequenced material came from peripheral blood. These receptors were taken from a human donor in a cohort sampled during active COVID-19.

Notes on this clone: Different DNA sequences within this sample yield the same CDR3. V gene TRBV2 combines with J gene TRBJ1-2, with a weak D call TRBD1 (5 bases). Germline V gives CDR1 SNHLY, CDR2 FYNNEI. Trimming pared 8 bases from V and 4 bases from J, leaving 8 bases between. The CDR3 consists of 11 residues. The CDR3 DNA reads as TGTGCCAGCCGCCAGGGCTATGGCTACACCTTC. Protein product: CASRQGYGYTF.

This clone was counted a few times. The chain links TRBV19 to TRBJ2-7; 8 bases are a match to TRBD1. V shed 9 bases, J shed 0 bases, and the junction held 7 bases outside the gene matches. From germline, CDR1 is LNHDA and CDR2 SQIVND (reference sequence). The CDR3 is 14 amino acids. CDR3 loop: CASRTGGSSYEQYF. DNA of the CDR3: TGTGCCAGCAGAACAGGGGGAAGCTCCTACGAGCAGTACTTC.

This clone appeared a single time. This rearrangement joins TRBV29-1 to TRBJ1-2, with TRBD1 matching over 9 bases. The germline V gene encodes CDR1 SQVTM and CDR2 ANQGSEA. The CDR3 totals 13 residues. Trimming at V came to 8 bases and at J to 7 bases, leaving 11 bases not matched to a gene. DNA of the CDR3: TGCAGCTCCCGGGACAGGGATTACTCTGGCTACACCTTC. As protein: CSSRDRDYSGYTF.

The J gene is TRBJ1-2, the V gene TRBV6-5; perhaps TRBD1 as D (5 bases). V lost 2 bases to trimming and J lost 7 bases, with 8 bases between them. The length of the CDR3 is 12 residues. Germline CDR1 is MNHEY and CDR2 is SVGAGI. CDR3 DNA sequence: TGTGCCAGCAGTTACGGGGGGGGTGGCTACACCTTC. It encodes CASSYGGGGYTF.

The chain combines TRBV5-4 with TRBJ1-2; 7 nucleotides match TRBD1. The CDR3 totals 14 residues. V was clipped by 0 bases and J by 4 bases; unmatched bases: 3. The V gene's germline CDR1 is SGHNT and CDR2 YYREEE (reference sequence). CDR3 nucleotide sequence: TGTGCCAGCAGCTTGGACAGGGGCCCCTATGGCTACACCTTC. This encodes CASSLDRGPYGYTF.

V and J are TRBV10-3 and TRBJ2-1, with D possibly TRBD2 on 5 matching bases. CDR3 size: 12 residues. Germline V lookup: CDR1 ENHRY, CDR2 SYGVKD. V was trimmed by 4 bases and J by 5 bases, leaving 6 bases between them. The CDR3 nucleotides read TGTGCCATCAGTGGGACTGACAATGAGCAGTTCTTC. Its translation is CAISGTDNEQFF.

The CDR3 bases are TGTGCCAGCAGGGGTACAGGGGGGCATTTCTACGAGCAGTACTTC. It yields the protein CASRGTGGHFYEQYF. The V and J genes are TRBV28 and TRBJ2-7, with TRBD1 identical over 8 bases. V trimming: 6 bases; J trimming: 3 bases; junction bases outside the gene matches: 10. Germline CDR1 and CDR2: MDHEN and SYDVKM. The CDR3 consists of 15 residues.

The chain is built from TRBV6-5 and TRBJ2-7, with a weak D call TRBD1 (6 bases). Germline values: CDR1 MNHEY, CDR2 SVGAGI. Trimming stripped 6 bases from V and 1 base from J, with 13 bases between. The CDR3 extends over 14 amino acids. The CDR3 sequence: CASRTGQLSYEQYF. DNA of the CDR3: TGTGCCAGCAGGACAGGACAGTTGTCCTACGAGCAGTACTTC.

The chain has TRBV28 and TRBJ1-2, with a possible D match to TRBD1 (5 bases). The V gene's germline CDR1 is MDHEN and CDR2 SYDVKM. The V gene lost 6 bases and the J gene lost 2 bases, with 16 bases spanning the gap. The CDR3 totals 15 residues. DNA for the CDR3: TGTGCCAGCAGCCGGCAAGGGGCGCGGAACTATGGCTACACCTTC. This encodes CASSRQGARNYGYTF.

This chain connects TRBV7-3 to TRBJ2-3; the match to TRBD2 covers 10 bases. The trim removed 0 bases at V and 1 base at J, leaving 4 bases unmatched. From germline, CDR1 is SGHTA and CDR2 FQGTGA. The CDR3 contains 17 residues. The CDR3 DNA is TGTGCCAGCAGCTTAACCTTGCTAGCGGGGGGCACAGATACGCAGTATTTT. Translating gives CASSLTLLAGGTDTQYF.

The CDR3 DNA is TGTGCCAGCAGTTTAACAGGGGGCTACAATGAGCAGTTCTTC. Translating it yields CASSLTGGYNEQFF. The rearrangement links TRBV28 to TRBJ2-1, with 8 nucleotides matching TRBD1. The germline V gene encodes CDR1 MDHEN and CDR2 SYDVKM. The CDR3 is 14 amino acids. The trim removed 2 bases at V and 3 bases at J, leaving 0 bases unmatched.

This clone occurred once. The chain combines TRBV29-1 with TRBJ2-1; 10 positions match TRBD2. J was trimmed by 3 bases and V by 7 bases; bases with no gene match: 12. CDR3 size: 16 residues. Germline values: CDR1 SQVTM, CDR2 ANQGSEA. In nucleotides, the CDR3 is TGCAGCGCTAGAGATCCCCTAGCGGGAGTCTACAATGAGCAGTTCTTC. This sequence encodes CSARDPLAGVYNEQFF.

The chain joins TRBV4-3 to TRBJ1-1; D possibly corresponds to TRBD1 (5 bases). There are 15 residues in the CDR3. Germline values: CDR1 LGHNA, CDR2 YSLEER. The V end was cut by 3 bases, the J end by 2 bases, with 13 bases between. The CDR3 DNA sequence: TGCGCCAGCAGCCAGACAACCGGGGGAAACACTGAAGCTTTCTTT. Amino acid sequence: CASSQTTGGNTEAFF.

This sequence joins TRBV6-5 and TRBJ1-1; D is undetermined. V lost 2 bases and J lost 1, with 5 bases in between. In germline, CDR1 is MNHEY, CDR2 SVGAGI. CDR3 size: 13 residues. The CDR3 sequence is CASSYPSNTEAFF. For the CDR3, the DNA is TGTGCCAGCAGTTACCCTTCGAACACTGAAGCTTTCTTT.

The rearrangement joins TRBV6-5 to TRBJ2-1, with TRBD2 as a possible D gene (6 bases). V was shortened by 2 bases and J by 1 base, with 12 bases between the two germline ends. Germline V gene data show CDR1 as MNHEY and CDR2 as SVGAGI. This CDR3 has 16 residues. The CDR3 coding sequence is TGTGCCAGCAGTTACGGACGAGGAGGGTCCTACAATGAGCAGTTCTTC. Translation gives CASSYGRGGSYNEQFF.

This rearrangement joins TRBV27 to TRBJ2-1; TRBD1 agrees at 11 bases. This CDR3 region has 16 residues. Germline assignment: CDR1 MNHEY and CDR2 SMNVEV (reference sequence). V trimming: 5 bases; J trimming: 8 bases; junction bases outside the gene matches: 11. The CDR3 nucleotides are TGTGCCAGCAGTCGCACCGGGACAGGGGGTACCCATGAGCAGTTCTTC. Its protein product is CASSRTGTGGTHEQFF.

This chain links TRBV2 with TRBJ2-7; the match to TRBD2 covers 8 bases. V trimming: 2 bases; J trimming: 5 bases; junction bases outside the gene matches: 5. The germline V gene has CDR1 SNHLY and CDR2 FYNNEI. The CDR3 has 14 residues. This chain's CDR3 is CASSEISSGDEQYF. The DNA for the CDR3 is TGTGCCAGCAGTGAAATTAGTAGCGGGGACGAGCAGTACTTC.

This clone was seen only a few times. The chain links TRBV27 to TRBJ2-2; D remains ambiguous. The CDR3 has 13 residues. V was cut by 5 bases and J by 2 bases, with 6 bases left in between. In germline, CDR1 is MNHEY, CDR2 SMNVEV (reference sequence). CDR3 coding DNA: TGTGCCAGCAGTCCCCCAAACACCGGGGAGCTGTTTTTT. Translated, it gives CASSPPNTGELFF.

This clone was recorded only once. The V and J genes are TRBV15 and TRBJ2-4, with 8 nucleotides matching TRBD1. The germline gives CDR1 LNHNV, CDR2 YYDKDF (reference sequence). The CDR3 runs to 15 residues. Trimming at V came to 1 base and at J to 7 bases, leaving 6 bases not matched to a gene. The CDR3 nucleotides read TGTGCCACCAGCAGAGGTGGGACAGGAGGCAACATTCAGTACTTC. Protein sequence: CATSRGGTGGNIQYF.

V gene TRBV7-2 combines with J gene TRBJ2-7; 12 bases are a match to TRBD2. There are 15 residues in the CDR3. With 4 bases clipped from V and 5 bases from J, the junction kept 6 bases outside the gene matches. CDR1 is SGHTA and CDR2 is FQGNSA in the germline V gene. The CDR3 DNA reads TGTGCCAGCAGCTCTAGCGGGGGGGCCTTCGACGAGCAGTACTTC. Residues: CASSSSGGAFDEQYF.